This T cell receptor beta chain was recovered during a study of T cell responses to AZD1222 COVID-19 vaccine. This clone has just one count. The antigen is undetermined. Overall study findings and caveats: The donor cohort was predominantly white British with a female majority, and clonal diversity may have been underestimated. Elevations in Spike-specific TCR breadth and depth followed administration of two AZD1222 doses. Nearly half of the spike-specific TCRs reportedly recognize variant regions that carry no mutations.

In germline, CDR1 is SGDLS, CDR2 YYNGEE. There are 15 residues in the CDR3. The V end lost 3 bases, the J end lost 0 bases, and 9 bases lay between the germline ends. Clones were read by immunoSEQ multiplex PCR, and TCRdb kept only the in-frame ones, dropping some. This table has some 47,000 clones, about 87% appearing once. Sequences were derived from peripheral blood, sampled 28 days after the second AZD1222 dose. The chain uses TRBV9 and TRBJ1-4, with TRBD1 as a possible D gene (6 bases). The receptor was derived from an adult who received the AZD1222 COVID-19 vaccine. The CDR3 DNA reads as TGTGCCAGCAGCGCATCAGGGGCAACTAATGAAAAACTGTTTTTT. It codes for CASSASGATNEKLFF. The whole variable domain, filled in from reference TRBV9 and TRBJ1-4, reads DSGVTQTPKHLITATGQRVTLRCSPRSGDLSVYWYQQSLDQGLQFLIQYYNGEERAKGNILERFSAQQFPDLHSELNLSSLELGDSALYFCASSASGATNEKLFFGSGTQLSVL.